This T cell receptor beta chain came from a study of technical replicates of blood from several donors. There are 15 residues in the CDR3. Germline V gene sequence: CDR1 SGHRS, CDR2 YFSETQ. Trimming cost V 8 bases and J 2 bases; bases outside gene matches: 5. Sequencing was performed with immunoSEQ multiplex PCR; in TCRdb, only in-frame clones are kept and a portion is missing. The repertoire includes tens of thousands of clones, 92% of them detected once, and 0.36% sits in the top ten. This clone has just one count. Sequencing input: T cells isolated from PBMCs. The sequence was obtained from a human donor in good health. The chain is built from TRBV5-1 and TRBJ2-3; TRBD2 agrees at 13 bases. CDR3 DNA sequence: TGCGCCAGTGGACTAGCGGGGGTGTACACAGATACGCAGTATTTT. Protein sequence: CASGLAGVYTDTQYF.